This record covers a single T cell receptor beta chain. Its target is not known. Each CDR3 protein is one row after TCRdb ran MiXCR on the 5' RACE reads. The table includes about 180,000 distinct CDR3 sequences, 16% detected once. The CDR3 length is 14 residues. V was pared by 3 bases and J by 2 bases, with 11 bases between. Germline loops: CDR1 SEHNR, CDR2 FQNEAQ (reference sequence). The sample is drawn from a study of T-cell memory formation after mild COVID-19. Study results and caveats: The study detected some responding clones in pre-infection memory, suggesting cross-reactive memory joined.

The receptor comes from an adult woman who had mild COVID-19 (a few samples of this study predate the infection). Cell type and time point are not known. The sample consisted of PBMCs or a T cell subset sorted from them (not recorded which). The chain recombines TRBV7-9 with TRBJ2-7, with a weak D call TRBD1 (5 bases). CDR3 sequence reads: CASSLQGLTYEQYF. CDR3 DNA sequence: TGTGCCAGCAGCTTGCAGGGTCTCACCTACGAGCAGTACTTC.